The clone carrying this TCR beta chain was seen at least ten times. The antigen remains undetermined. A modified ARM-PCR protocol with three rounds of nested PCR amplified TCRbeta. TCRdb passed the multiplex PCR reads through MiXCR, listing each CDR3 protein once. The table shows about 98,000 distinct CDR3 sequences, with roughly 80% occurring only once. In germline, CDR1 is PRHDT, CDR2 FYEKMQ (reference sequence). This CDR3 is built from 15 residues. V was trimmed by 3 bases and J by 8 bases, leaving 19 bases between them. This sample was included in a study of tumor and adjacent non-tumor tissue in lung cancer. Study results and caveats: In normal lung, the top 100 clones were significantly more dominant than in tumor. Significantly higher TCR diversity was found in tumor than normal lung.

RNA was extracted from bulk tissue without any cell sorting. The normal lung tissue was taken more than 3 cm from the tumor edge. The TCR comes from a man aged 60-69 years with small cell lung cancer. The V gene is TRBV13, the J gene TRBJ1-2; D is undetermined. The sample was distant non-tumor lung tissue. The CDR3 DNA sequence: TGTGCCAGCAGCTTTAGGGTCAGGCCAATGGAGGGCTACACCTTC. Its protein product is CASSFRVRPMEGYTF.